Each of the 13 T cell receptor beta chains below was sequenced from the same sample in a study of T-cell reconstitution after alpha-beta-depleted transplantation in children. Construction of the TCRbeta library involved unique molecular identifiers. One entry per CDR3 protein results from TCRdb running MiXCR on the PCR reads. The data contain hundreds of thousands of distinct CDR3 sequences, around 16% of them singletons. The sample here was PBMCs from the stem cell graft donor, taken from the stem cell graft. The source is a human donor who donated a stem cell graft to a child with acute myeloid leukemia.

This clonotype was recorded many times. The chain uses TRBV29-1 and TRBJ2-3, with 8 bases lining up with TRBD2. Germline V lookup: CDR1 SQVTM, CDR2 ANQGSEA. This CDR3 has 14 residues. V trimming: 7 bases; J trimming: 2 bases; junction bases outside the gene matches: 8. The CDR3 is CSAEGGGTTDTQYF. The DNA of the CDR3 is TGCAGCGCCGAGGGCGGGGGGACCACAGATACGCAGTATTTT.

The J gene is TRBJ2-2, the V gene TRBV7-2; 11 nucleotides agree with TRBD2. CDR3 length equals 17 residues. Trimming removed 8 bases from V and 5 bases from J; junction bases left unmatched: 13. Germline lookup yields CDR1 SGHTA and CDR2 FQGNSA. CDR3 nucleotide sequence: TGTGCCAGCCGAGCGGCTAGCGGGGGGTCGTATACCGGGGAGCTGTTTTTT. Encoded protein: CASRAASGGSYTGELFF.

This clonotype was recorded many times. The chain joins TRBV10-3 to TRBJ2-7, with TRBD1 as a possible D gene (5 bases). V lost 3 bases and J lost 9, with 24 bases in between. This CDR3 is 16 amino acids long. CDR1 is ENHRY, CDR2 SYGVKD, per germline. CDR3 nucleotide sequence: TGTGCCATCAGTGAATCAGGACAAGGGGCAGGGATTGGGCAGTACGTC. It is translated as CAISESGQGAGIGQYV.

This clonotype was counted ten times or more. The chain is built from TRBV20-1 and TRBJ1-6; maybe TRBD1 (6 bases). In germline, CDR1 is DFQATT, CDR2 SNEGSKA (reference sequence). V dropped 1 base and J dropped 2 bases, with 9 bases sitting between them. CDR3 size: 15 residues. CDR3 loop: CSARGGGAYNSPLHF. CDR3 nucleotides: TGCAGTGCTAGAGGCGGGGGCGCCTATAATTCACCCCTCCACTTT.

This clonotype was recorded many times. This chain links TRBV20-1 with TRBJ1-5; D perhaps matches TRBD1 (5 bases). CDR1 is DFQATT, CDR2 SNEGSKA, per germline (reference sequence). V shed 1 base and J shed 3 bases, with 7 bases lying between them. This CDR3 comprises 13 residues. CDR3 nucleotides: TGCAGTGCTAGAGGGGGCAACAATCAGCCCCAGCATTTT. Translation gives CSARGGNNQPQHF.

The sample holds many counts of this clonotype. Mismatch with germline at one junction end may stem from a read error. The chain carries TRBV29-1 and TRBJ2-5; 7 bases are a match to TRBD1. CDR1 is SQVTM, CDR2 ANQGSEA, per germline. This CDR3 is built from 11 residues. CDR3 residues: CSVGDLTGTNF. CDR3 DNA: TGCAGCGTGGGGGATCTGACAGGGACGAACTTC.

This rearrangement joins TRBV7-2 to TRBJ1-1, with D perhaps TRBD1 (5 bases). The V and J ends lost 6 bases and 1 base respectively, with 15 bases between them. Germline CDR1 is SGHTA and CDR2 is FQGNSA. This CDR3 has 15 residues. CDR3 protein: CASRLGGGGNTEAFF. The CDR3 nucleotides read TGTGCCAGCAGGCTCGGGGGGGGTGGGAACACTGAAGCTTTCTTT. Combining the CDR3 with reference TRBV7-2 and TRBJ1-1 gives the whole variable domain GAGVSQSPSNKVTEKGKDVELRCDPISGHTALYWYRQSLGQGLEFLIYFQGNSAPDKSGLPSDRFSAERTGGSVSTLTIQRTQQEDSAVYLCASRLGGGGNTEAFFGQGTRLTVV.

This clonotype was picked up many times. The chain carries TRBV5-1 and TRBJ2-1; D remains ambiguous. The V gene lost 3 bases and the J gene lost 5 bases, with 12 bases spanning the gap. The CDR3 totals 14 residues. Germline CDR1 SGHRS, CDR2 YFSETQ. The CDR3: CASSSYGRNNEQFF. CDR3 nucleotide sequence: TGCGCCAGCAGCTCTTACGGACGGAACAATGAGCAGTTCTTC.

This clonotype was recorded many times. The chain combines TRBV20-1 with TRBJ1-2; D perhaps matches TRBD1 (5 bases). Between the trimmed V and J ends, which lost 6 bases and 3 bases, there was a span of 11 bases. The germline V gene encodes CDR1 DFQATT and CDR2 SNEGSKA (reference sequence). This CDR3 spans 12 amino acids. The CDR3 nucleotides are TGCAGTGCCGGGGTGGGGGACTATGGCTACACCTTC. Amino acids: CSAGVGDYGYTF.

This clonotype was observed a handful of times. This chain connects TRBV24-1 to TRBJ2-5; D may be TRBD1 (5 bases). The CDR3 is 13 amino acids. Germline V gives CDR1 KGHDR, CDR2 SFDVKD. With 2 bases removed from V and 7 bases from J, the gap between germline ends came to 10 bases. CDR3 region: CATSDSGMGTQYF. Written as DNA, the CDR3 is TGTGCCACCAGTGATTCAGGGATGGGGACCCAGTACTTC.

This clonotype was counted a few times. This sequence joins TRBV12-3 or TRBV12-4 and TRBJ1-5; tentative D call: TRBD1 (5 bases). The CDR3 loop spans 13 amino acids. Trimming removed 3 bases at V and 6 bases at J, with 9 bases between. Written as DNA, the CDR3 is TGTGCCAGCAGTTTTCGAGGGGCTCAGCCCCAGCATTTT. This codes for CASSFRGAQPQHF.

This clonotype was seen a few times. The J gene is TRBJ2-3, the V gene TRBV12-3 or TRBV12-4; weak D call: TRBD2 (7 bases). The length of the CDR3 is 15 residues. Trimming pared 6 bases from V and 1 base from J, leaving 14 bases between. This CDR3 reads CASSQGTTGTDTQYF. The CDR3, as DNA: TGTGCCAGCAGCCAGGGGACTACTGGCACAGATACGCAGTATTTT.

This clonotype was detected only a few times. The rearrangement links TRBV5-6 to TRBJ2-7, with D perhaps matching TRBD1 (5 bases). CDR3 length: 14 residues. Per germline, CDR1 SGHDT and CDR2 YYEEEE. V lost 2 bases and J 3 bases, leaving 12 bases between the germline ends. The CDR3 region has the DNA TGTGCCAGCAGCTTTAGCCAGGGAATCTACGAGCAGTACGTC. Its translation is CASSFSQGIYEQYV.